The sequence of this T cell receptor beta chain was determined in a study of CD8+ T cells in alopecia areata. This clone has a handful of counts. The sequencing template was cDNA reverse transcribed from extracted RNA. TCRdb's table, derived via immunoSEQ multiplex PCR, lists solely in-frame clones and lacks some. The table lists roughly 200,000 clones, 63% of them singletons. CDR1 and CDR2 (germline): GTSNPN, SVGIG (reference sequence). The CDR3 runs to 13 residues. With 8 bases removed from V and 1 base from J, the gap between germline ends came to 9 bases. The chain couples TRBV30 to TRBJ1-6; D not resolved. The specimen comprised CD4+ T cells sorted from blood, sampled at week 0. The clonotype originates from a human donor with alopecia areata. The CDR3 here is CAGVTSYNSPLHF. CDR3 sequence (DNA): TGTGCCGGAGTTACGTCCTATAATTCACCCCTCCACTTT.